The rows below give T cell receptor beta chains drawn from one sample of a study of T-cell memory formation after mild COVID-19. TCRdb fed the 5' RACE reads into MiXCR, producing one record per CDR3 protein. The sample has 150,000 or so distinct CDR3 sequences, roughly a third seen once. What was sequenced was PBMCs or a T cell subset sorted from them (not recorded which). All receptors derive from an adult woman who had mild COVID-19 (a few samples of this study predate the infection). Cell type and time point are not known. Each CDR3 is given with its conserved first and last residue. The D gene is left open where the match is weak. A clone size is listed for some rows: how often the clone was seen (once, few, many), or a class if it is expanded.

CDR3,DNA,size,D,J,V
CASSRTLGETQYF,TGTGCCAGTAGTAGGACATTGGGAGAGACCCAGTACTTC,NA,NA,TRBJ2-5,TRBV19
CSVEDREGYGYTF,TGCAGCGTTGAGGACCGGGAGGGCTATGGCTACACCTTC,NA,NA,TRBJ1-2,TRBV29-1
CASSGLAGGPEQFF,TGTGCCAGCAGTGGACTAGCGGGGGGGCCTGAGCAGTTCTTC,few,TRBD2,TRBJ2-1,TRBV4-2
CASSLSRRVSGELFF,TGTGCCAGCAGCTTGAGCCGGAGGGTTTCCGGGGAGCTGTTTTTT,few,NA,TRBJ2-2,TRBV7-9
CASSLALASGNTQYF,TGTGCCAGCAGCTTAGCGCTGGCTAGCGGGAATACGCAGTATTTT,NA,TRBD2,TRBJ2-3,TRBV7-2
CASSSHGGANTGELFF,TGCGCCAGCAGCTCCCACGGGGGGGCCAACACCGGGGAGCTGTTTTTT,NA,TRBD2,TRBJ2-2,TRBV5-1
CASSQLGGNGLPSF,TGCGCCAGCAGCCAGCTTGGGGGAAACGGACTGCCTTCCTTC,few,NA,TRBJ1-2,TRBV4-1
CATSDPGGESSTDTQYF,TGTGCCACCAGTGACCCAGGCGGGGAGTCTAGCACAGATACGCAGTATTTT,few,NA,TRBJ2-3,TRBV24-1
CASSPLYEADFSYNEQFF,TGTGCCAGCTCACCGTTATACGAGGCCGACTTCTCCTACAATGAGCAGTTCTTC,NA,NA,TRBJ2-1,TRBV18
CSVEGLAGFGYTF,TGCAGCGTTGAAGGCCTGGCGGGGTTCGGCTACACCTTC,many,NA,TRBJ1-2,TRBV29-1
CASSATSIETQYF,TGTGCCAGCAGCGCGACTAGCATAGAGACCCAGTACTTC,few,TRBD2,TRBJ2-5,TRBV5-5
CSARLAGALDTQYF,TGCAGTGCTAGACTAGCGGGGGCATTGGATACGCAGTATTTT,once,TRBD2,TRBJ2-3,TRBV20-1
CAISESWREASYEQYF,TGTGCCATCAGTGAGTCGTGGCGGGAGGCCAGCTACGAGCAGTACTTC,NA,TRBD2,TRBJ2-7,TRBV10-3
CASSQVGGAGSPLHF,TGCGCCAGCAGCCAAGTAGGGGGCGCCGGGTCACCCCTCCACTTT,once,TRBD1,TRBJ1-6,TRBV4-1
CASSSGLAGGRNEQFF,TGTGCCAGCAGTTCCGGACTAGCGGGGGGGAGGAATGAGCAGTTCTTC,NA,TRBD2,TRBJ2-1,TRBV27
CASSLNGAEYF,TGCGCCAGCAGCTTGAATGGGGCGGAGTACTTC,NA,NA,TRBJ2-7,TRBV5-1
CASSIGRRQPQHF,TGTGCCAGTAGTATAGGGAGGAGGCAGCCCCAGCATTTT,NA,NA,TRBJ1-5,TRBV19
CASSGQSQETQYF,TGCGCCAGCAGCGGACAGAGCCAAGAGACCCAGTACTTC,few,NA,TRBJ2-5,TRBV10-2
CASSVKAGGPHEQFF,TGTGCCAGCAGTGTGAAAGCGGGAGGGCCGCATGAGCAGTTCTTC,few,TRBD2,TRBJ2-1,TRBV25-1
CASSRSRGGYNEQFF,TGTGCCAGCAGCCGATCCAGGGGGGGATACAATGAGCAGTTCTTC,NA,NA,TRBJ2-1,TRBV3-1
CASSLGHRSYEQYF,TGTGCCAGCAGCTTGGGACACCGATCATACGAGCAGTACTTC,NA,NA,TRBJ2-7,TRBV5-6
CASSEDRAPVYGGYTF,TGTGCCAGCAGTGAAGACAGGGCCCCGGTATATGGGGGCTACACCTTC,once,NA,TRBJ1-2,TRBV6-1
CASMGRGLGYEQYF,TGTGCCAGCATGGGCAGGGGCTTAGGGTACGAGCAGTACTTC,NA,NA,TRBJ2-7,TRBV7-9
CASTPGGMDNEQFF,TGCGCCAGCACCCCCGGGGGTATGGACAATGAGCAGTTCTTC,NA,NA,TRBJ2-1,TRBV5-1
CSVEISEPVQETQYF,TGCAGCGTTGAGATCTCTGAGCCGGTACAAGAGACCCAGTACTTC,few,NA,TRBJ2-5,TRBV29-1
CASPPGRLAGVANTGELFF,TGTGCCAGCCCACCTGGGAGGCTAGCGGGGGTCGCGAACACCGGGGAGCTGTTTTTT,NA,TRBD2,TRBJ2-2,TRBV11-2
CASSFQGYYGYTF,TGTGCCAGCAGCTTCCAGGGGTACTATGGCTACACCTTC,NA,NA,TRBJ1-2,TRBV12-3/TRBV12-4
CASSLEGRVKNIQYF,TGTGCCAGCAGCTTAGAGGGAAGGGTCAAAAACATTCAGTACTTC,NA,NA,TRBJ2-4,TRBV7-2
CASSSRDRVDAEAFF,TGCGCCAGCAGCTCACGGGACAGGGTCGATGCTGAAGCTTTCTTT,few,TRBD1,TRBJ1-1,TRBV5-1
CASSQDNGGSEAFF,TGCGCCAGCAGCCAAGATAACGGGGGGTCTGAAGCTTTCTTT,few,NA,TRBJ1-1,TRBV4-1
CATSKPGGDEQYF,TGTGCCACCTCGAAGCCAGGTGGGGACGAGCAGTACTTC,NA,NA,TRBJ2-7,TRBV24-1
CASSSGRDNEQFF,TGTGCCAGCAGTAGCGGGAGGGACAATGAGCAGTTCTTC,NA,TRBD2,TRBJ2-1,TRBV7-8
CASSYSWDRDYYEQYF,TGTGCCAGCAGTTACTCTTGGGACAGGGACTACTACGAGCAGTACTTC,many,TRBD1,TRBJ2-7,TRBV6-6
CASSLGGYGSGQYF,TGTGCCAGCAGCTTGGGGGGCTACGGATCCGGGCAGTACTTC,once,NA,TRBJ2-7,TRBV7-8
CASTRQGLLVGGYTF,TGTGCCAGCACTCGGCAGGGGCTCCTCGTTGGTGGCTACACCTTC,NA,NA,TRBJ1-2,TRBV2
CSVSTGDGGELFF,TGCAGCGTGTCGACAGGGGATGGCGGGGAGCTGTTTTTT,NA,TRBD1,TRBJ2-2,TRBV29-1
CASSADRGRRAEAFF,TGTGCCAGCAGTGCAGACAGGGGGCGCAGGGCTGAAGCTTTCTTT,NA,TRBD1,TRBJ1-1,TRBV25-1
CASSQNFAGGNYGYTF,TGCGCCAGCAGCCAAAATTTTGCAGGGGGCAACTATGGCTACACCTTC,NA,TRBD1,TRBJ1-2,TRBV4-3
CSARGPLGREAGGTQYF,TGCAGTGCTAGAGGCCCACTGGGGCGGGAGGCAGGGGGGACCCAGTACTTC,few,NA,TRBJ2-5,TRBV20-1
CASSLGPDDYYGYTF,TGTGCCAGCAGCTTAGGACCCGATGATTACTATGGCTACACCTTC,once,NA,TRBJ1-2,TRBV7-6
CSVEERLVAYF,TGCAGCGTTGAAGAAAGACTAGTTGCGTACTTC,NA,NA,TRBJ2-7,TRBV29-1
CASSPVTMRGLIGEQYF,TGTGCCAGCAGTCCCGTCACAATGAGGGGTTTAATTGGGGAGCAGTACTTC,NA,NA,TRBJ2-7,TRBV6-5
CATSRDSSGGFETQYF,TGTGCCACCAGCAGAGATTCCAGCGGGGGATTTGAGACCCAGTACTTC,NA,TRBD2,TRBJ2-5,TRBV15
CASSSHPNSPLHF,TGTGCCAGCAGCTCCCACCCTAATTCACCCCTCCACTTT,NA,NA,TRBJ1-6,TRBV7-3
CASSLGAGRDYEQYF,TGCGCCAGCAGCTTGGGTGCAGGGAGAGACTACGAGCAGTACTTC,few,NA,TRBJ2-7,TRBV5-1
CASSGSGGGPNTGELFF,TGCGCCAGCAGCGGGAGTGGCGGGGGTCCGAACACCGGGGAGCTGTTTTTT,few,TRBD2,TRBJ2-2,TRBV5-1
CASSGEPRTDTQYF,TGTGCCAGCAGCGGGGAACCGCGCACAGATACGCAGTATTTT,few,NA,TRBJ2-3,TRBV9
CASSFDGTRDTQYF,TGTGCCAGCAGCTTTGACGGGACTAGAGATACGCAGTATTTT,NA,TRBD2,TRBJ2-3,TRBV7-2
CASSPQTGTDSYNEQFF,TGCGCCAGCAGCCCCCAGACCGGGACCGATTCCTACAATGAGCAGTTCTTC,NA,NA,TRBJ2-1,TRBV4-1
CASSSRGPGGYTDTQYF,TGTGCCAGCAGCTCCCGGGGTCCGGGAGGGTATACAGATACGCAGTATTTT,NA,TRBD2,TRBJ2-3,TRBV7-8
CASALQGTDTQYF,TGTGCCTCGGCCCTCCAGGGTACAGATACGCAGTATTTT,NA,NA,TRBJ2-3,TRBV24-1
CASSQDAVSGTHYGYTF,TGTGCCAGCAGCCAAGATGCCGTTTCGGGGACTCACTATGGCTACACCTTC,few,NA,TRBJ1-2,TRBV4-2
CASSQVTGENYGYTF,TGTGCCAGCAGCCAAGTAACAGGAGAAAACTATGGCTACACCTTC,few,NA,TRBJ1-2,TRBV14
CASSFWETGARTGELFF,TGCGCCAGCAGCTTCTGGGAGACAGGGGCTCGCACCGGGGAGCTGTTTTTT,NA,TRBD1,TRBJ2-2,TRBV5-1